The 26 T cell receptor beta chains below come from one sample, sequenced in a study of cytomegalovirus exposure and HLA in healthy donors. Clones were read by immunoSEQ multiplex PCR, and TCRdb kept only the in-frame ones, dropping some. Found here are fewer than 100,000 clones, under 95% of them singletons; the top ten hold less than 2.5%. The sample consisted of PBMCs. These receptors all stem from a man under 40 in good health and CMV-seronegative.

The table lists this clone with a count of one. The V gene is TRBV7-2, the J gene TRBJ1-5, with 11 bases matching TRBD1. This CDR3 contains 17 residues. Germline V lookup: CDR1 SGHTA, CDR2 FQGNSA. Trimming took 5 bases from V and 4 from J; bases not matched to a gene: 10. The CDR3 coding sequence is TGTGCCAGCAGCATGAGGGGGACAGGGGGAGGTAATCAGCCCCAGCATTTT. Translating it yields CASSMRGTGGGNQPQHF.

The genes are TRBV5-6 and TRBJ1-1; weak D call: TRBD1 (6 bases). Per the germline V gene, CDR1 is SGHDT and CDR2 is YYEEEE. Trimming removed 3 bases at V and 1 base at J, with 10 bases between. The CDR3 sequence is 14 residues long. The CDR3 reads CASSWGHTNTEAFF. The CDR3 DNA reads as TGTGCCAGCAGCTGGGGACATACGAACACTGAAGCTTTCTTT. Based on the CDR3 plus reference TRBV5-6 and TRBJ1-1, the full variable domain is DAGVTQSPTHLIKTRGQQVTLRCSPKSGHDTVSWYQQALGQGPQFIFQYYEEEERQRGNFPDRFSGHQFPNYSSELNVNALLLGDSALYLCASSWGHTNTEAFFGQGTRLTVV.

Only a few counts were recorded for this clone. This chain uses TRBV6-1 with TRBJ2-7; D is undetermined. The CDR3 runs 14 residues. The V end was cut by 0 bases, the J end by 2 bases, with 8 bases between. Germline V gives CDR1 MNHNS, CDR2 SASEGT. CDR3 DNA sequence: TGTGCCAGCAGTGAAGCCGGCAGGACCTACGAGCAGTACTTC. Translating it yields CASSEAGRTYEQYF.

The chain joins TRBV2 to TRBJ1-5, with D perhaps matching TRBD1 (6 bases). Trimming left V 7 bases short and J 7 bases short, with 17 bases between. Per germline, CDR1 SNHLY and CDR2 FYNNEI. The CDR3 is 14 amino acids. The CDR3 loop reads CASNSGEGVQPQHF. The CDR3 nucleotides read TGTGCCAGCAATTCAGGAGAGGGGGTCCAGCCCCAGCATTTT. The variable domain in full, with the rest retrieved from reference TRBV2 and TRBJ1-5, is EPEVTQTPSHQVTQMGQEVILRCVPISNHLYFYWYRQILGQKVEFLVSFYNNEISEKSEIFDDQFSVERPDGSNFTLKIRSTKLEDSAMYFCASNSGEGVQPQHFGDGTRLSIL.

The gene calls are TRBV13 and TRBJ2-3, with a weak D call TRBD2 (5 bases). CDR1 is PRHDT, CDR2 FYEKMQ, per germline (reference sequence). CDR3 length equals 19 residues. Trimming shortened V by 1 base and J by 0 bases, and 20 bases separated the two germline ends. The CDR3 loop reads CASSLVSWNEGSSTDTQYF. DNA for the CDR3: TGTGCCAGCAGCTTAGTGTCCTGGAACGAGGGATCTAGCACAGATACGCAGTATTTT.

This chain uses TRBV19 with TRBJ1-5, with D possibly TRBD1 on 5 matching bases. The ends were cut back, 5 bases at V and 3 bases at J, with 14 bases in the middle. Germline CDR1 and CDR2: LNHDA and SQIVND (reference sequence). The length of the CDR3 is 15 residues. The CDR3 nucleotides are TGTGCCAGTAGTTCACGCACAGGACACAATCAGCCCCAGCATTTT. It specifies CASSSRTGHNQPQHF. Full variable domain (remainder filled in from reference TRBV19 and TRBJ1-5): DGGITQSPKYLFRKEGQNVTLSCEQNLNHDAMYWYRQDPGQGLRLIYYSQIVNDFQKGDIAEGYSVSREKKESFPLTVTSAQKNPTAFYLCASSSRTGHNQPQHFGDGTRLSIL.

This clone was detected only once. This chain joins TRBV28 and TRBJ2-1; TRBD1 aligns across 8 bases. Germline V gives CDR1 MDHEN, CDR2 SYDVKM. After removal of 2 bases from V and 1 base from J, the junction contained 1 base not matched to a gene. The CDR3 has 15 amino acids. The CDR3 reads CASSLRDRSYNEQFF. For the CDR3, the DNA is TGTGCCAGCAGTTTAAGGGACAGGTCCTACAATGAGCAGTTCTTC.

The rearrangement links TRBV11-2 to TRBJ2-7, with D maybe TRBD1 (5 bases). CDR1 and CDR2 (germline): SGHAT, FQNNGV. V lost 0 bases to trimming and J lost 3 bases, with 9 bases between them. The CDR3 totals 14 residues. DNA for the CDR3: TGTGCCAGCAGCTTAGAGTGGGGCGTCTACGAGCAGTACTTC. Amino acid sequence: CASSLEWGVYEQYF.

This clone occurred a few times. V and J are TRBV21-1 and TRBJ1-2. TRBV21-1 is tagged as a pseudogene. The CDR3 runs to 14 residues. The chain's CDR3 is CASSKGEHCYGYTF. DNA of the CDR3: TGTGCCAGCAGCAAAGGGGAGCACTGCTATGGCTACACCTTC.

The count of this clone is one. This sequence joins TRBV7-2 and TRBJ2-1; 9 positions match TRBD2. V gave up 2 bases and J gave up 3 bases; unmatched junction bases: 2. Germline V CDR1 and CDR2: SGHTA, FQGNSA. This CDR3 spans 15 amino acids. The CDR3 protein is CASSLYSGGYNEQFF. CDR3 DNA: TGTGCCAGCAGCTTATATAGCGGGGGCTACAATGAGCAGTTCTTC.

The chain has TRBV2 and TRBJ2-1, with D unclear. Germline V gives CDR1 SNHLY, CDR2 FYNNEI. The CDR3 covers 13 residues. Trimming removed 6 bases from V and 0 bases from J, with 6 bases in between. The CDR3 sequence is CASRASSYNEQFF. CDR3 nucleotide sequence: TGTGCCAGCAGGGCAAGCTCCTACAATGAGCAGTTCTTC.

V is TRBV6-5 and J is TRBJ1-5, with D unresolved. This CDR3 comprises 14 residues. CDR1 and CDR2 (germline): MNHEY, SVGAGI. V lost 6 bases and J 3 bases, leaving 12 bases between the germline ends. The CDR3 DNA reads TGTGCCAGCAGGTCAACAGTACACAATCAGCCCCAGCATTTT. Translated, it gives CASRSTVHNQPQHF.

The V and J genes are TRBV4-2 and TRBJ2-1, with 9 bases identical to TRBD2. There are 15 residues in the CDR3. Germline V gene lookup returns CDR1 LGHNA and CDR2 YNFKEQ. V dropped 2 bases and J dropped 7; count of bases not matched to a gene: 6. CDR3 sequence: CASSQNSGRWNEQFF. CDR3 sequence (DNA): TGTGCCAGCAGCCAAAATAGCGGGAGATGGAATGAGCAGTTCTTC.

V gene TRBV2 combines with J gene TRBJ2-7, with TRBD1 matching 8 bases. V lost 7 bases to trimming and J lost 4 bases; unmatched junction nucleotides: 9. Germline CDR1 and CDR2: SNHLY and FYNNEI. The CDR3 has 14 residues. CDR3 DNA: TGTGCCAGCAAGCAAGGACAGGGACTTTACGAGCAGTACTTC. Amino acid sequence: CASKQGQGLYEQYF.

A few counts support this clone. V is TRBV18 and J is TRBJ2-1; 9 nucleotides line up with TRBD2. The germline V gene encodes CDR1 KGHSH and CDR2 LQKENI. V was clipped by 4 bases and J by 7 bases; unmatched bases: 5. This CDR3 region has 14 residues. This chain's CDR3 is CASSLRTSDNEQFF. CDR3 nucleotides: TGTGCCAGCTCACTCAGGACTAGCGATAATGAGCAGTTCTTC.

The rearrangement joins TRBV29-1 to TRBJ1-1; 8 bases fit TRBD1. V was clipped by 7 bases and J by 4 bases; unmatched bases: 8. In germline, CDR1 is SQVTM, CDR2 ANQGSEA. The CDR3 contains 13 residues. CDR3 residues: CSAAVRGLTEAFF. For the CDR3, the DNA is TGCAGCGCTGCTGTCAGGGGGCTCACTGAAGCTTTCTTT. Full variable domain (rest looked up from reference TRBV29-1 and TRBJ1-1): SAVISQKPSRDICQRGTSLTIQCQVDSQVTMMFWYRQQPGQSLTLIATANQGSEATYESGFVIDKFPISRPNLTFSTLTVSNMSPEDSSIYLCSAAVRGLTEAFFGQGTRLTVV.

The V call is TRBV6-1, the J call TRBJ2-3; 7 nucleotides line up with TRBD1. The CDR3 sequence is 15 residues long. V shed 8 bases, J shed 1 base, and the junction held 9 bases outside the gene matches. The germline V gene has CDR1 MNHNS and CDR2 SASEGT. This CDR3 reads CASLFEGAGTDTQYF. The CDR3 DNA reads as TGTGCCAGCCTTTTCGAGGGGGCCGGCACAGATACGCAGTATTTT.

The V and J genes are TRBV28 and TRBJ2-1; maybe TRBD2 (6 bases). The CDR3 contains 14 residues. The germline CDR1 and CDR2 sequences are MDHEN and SYDVKM. V was trimmed by 5 bases and J by 6 bases, leaving 14 bases between them. In DNA, the CDR3 is TGTGCCAGCAGTGAAATCGGAGGGCTCAATGAGCAGTTCTTC. Translation gives CASSEIGGLNEQFF.

The DNA for the CDR3 is TGTGCCAGCAGCTTAAGTATTGGGGACAGGGGCACAGATACGCAGTATTTT. Encoded protein: CASSLSIGDRGTDTQYF. The chain combines TRBV11-2 with TRBJ2-3; 9 bases align to TRBD1. This CDR3 region has 17 residues. CDR1 and CDR2 from the germline V gene are SGHAT and FQNNGV. With 2 bases clipped from V and 1 base from J, the junction kept 7 bases outside the gene matches.

The rearrangement uses TRBV5-1 and TRBJ2-3; TRBD2 matches 7 bases. CDR3 length equals 13 residues. V was pared by 5 bases and J by 6 bases, with 6 bases of the junction left unmatched. Germline V CDR1 and CDR2: SGHRS, YFSETQ. CDR3 loop: CASRKGREDTQYF. DNA for the CDR3: TGCGCCAGCAGGAAGGGGAGGGAGGATACGCAGTATTTT.

There are a few counts of this clone. This chain connects TRBV28 to TRBJ1-6; D possibly corresponds to TRBD1 (5 bases). The V end lost 2 bases, the J end lost 14 bases, and 16 bases lay between the germline ends. CDR3 length: 14 residues. CDR1 and CDR2 from the germline V gene are MDHEN and SYDVKM. The CDR3 sequence is CASSLGGAQGTLHF. CDR3 coding DNA: TGTGCCAGCAGTTTAGGAGGGGCTCAGGGCACCCTCCACTTT.

The V gene is TRBV4-1, the J gene TRBJ2-7; TRBD2 is a possible D gene (7 bases). CDR3 length: 15 amino acids. Germline V gives CDR1 MGHRA, CDR2 YSYEKL. V lost 3 bases and J lost 2, with 14 bases in between. The CDR3 region has the DNA TGCGCCAGCAGCCAGGTGGGGGGGCCCGCCTACGAGCAGTACTTC. Translating gives CASSQVGGPAYEQYF.

CDR3 coding DNA: TGCGCCAGCAGCCCCAGGCCGTCGGGCGGGCCCCTACATGAGCAGTTCTTC. It translates to CASSPRPSGGPLHEQFF. This chain joins TRBV5-1 and TRBJ2-1; D may be TRBD2 (5 bases). The length of the CDR3 is 17 residues. V lost 4 bases, J lost 8 bases, and 25 bases lay in between. Germline V CDR1 and CDR2: SGHRS, YFSETQ.

The rearrangement links TRBV4-2 to TRBJ1-4; 7 nucleotides align to TRBD1. V lost 4 bases, J lost 6 bases, and 8 bases stayed unmatched. The CDR3 is 15 amino acids. Germline lookup yields CDR1 LGHNA and CDR2 YNFKEQ. Written as DNA, the CDR3 is TGTGCCAGCAGCCCTACAGGGGCGGAGGATGAAAAACTGTTTTTT. Encoded protein: CASSPTGAEDEKLFF.

The chain carries TRBV6-5 and TRBJ1-2; no reliable D call. The V and J ends lost 7 bases and 6 bases respectively, with 18 bases between them. The CDR3 is 14 residues long. Germline CDR1 is MNHEY and CDR2 is SVGAGI. CDR3 DNA: TGTGCCAGCACCGCGACTTTTCCTTCCGATGGCTACACCTTC. This gives the protein CASTATFPSDGYTF.

The chain joins TRBV5-1 to TRBJ2-7; D unresolved. Germline-derived CDR1 and CDR2 are SGHRS and YFSETQ. V lost 5 bases, J lost 3 bases, and 12 bases lay in between. The CDR3 contains 13 residues. The CDR3 is CASRLSVLYEQYF. In DNA form, the CDR3 reads TGCGCCAGCAGGCTGAGTGTCCTCTACGAGCAGTACTTC.